The present T cell receptor (beta chain) was sequenced within a study of CD8 T cells in ankylosing spondylitis. Study-level results: Ankylosing spondylitis blood appeared to be characterized by a TCR beta motif of several highly homologous variants. Researchers reportedly found disease-linked clones significantly enriched in matched ankylosing spondylitis synovial fluid. Relatively rare in peripheral blood, disease-linked clones were also CD8+.

This clonotype was picked up many times. Its specificity is not known. TCRdb re-derived calls from the 5' RACE reads in MiXCR, one entry per CDR3 protein. The sample consists of roughly 230,000 distinct CDR3 sequences, 10% to 13% of them appearing once. This receptor was taken from a male donor with ankylosing spondylitis or in good health (not recorded which). Material: blood, either unsorted or a sorted T cell fraction (not recorded which).

CDR3 amino acids: CASSYLAGGRPNEQFF. CDR3 in DNA: TGTGCCAGCAGTTATCTAGCGGGGGGTCGACCCAATGAGCAGTTCTTC. The chain employs TRBV27 and TRBJ2-1; 11 nucleotides agree with TRBD2. J was trimmed by 6 bases and V by 4 bases; bases with no gene match: 8. The CDR3 has 16 residues. Germline lookup yields CDR1 MNHEY and CDR2 SMNVEV (reference sequence).